This TCR beta chain was captured by sequencing in a study of blood T cell repertoires in COVID-19. About the research overall: The origin of the acute and convalescent COVID-19 samples was the United States, Italy and Spain. The cDNA or gDNA used as material had been derived from T cells, B-cell-depleted T cells, or PBMCs.

As handled by the study authors: From reference gene primer amplification, estimates of nucleated cell counts were derived. Measured with immunoSEQ multiplex PCR; TCRdb has only the in-frame clones, and not every one. Clonal size and the V and J genes are those of that table, whereas D and trimming came from the DNA. The table has some 670,000 clones, about 87% seen once. V gave up 4 bases and J gave up 3 bases, with 13 bases separating them. This CDR3 is 14 amino acids long. Germline V gene sequence: CDR1 LGHNA, CDR2 YSLEER. Material for sequencing was peripheral blood. This TCR was sampled from a woman aged 18 to 35 with acute or convalescent COVID-19. The chain couples TRBV4-3 to TRBJ2-7; D uncertain. Here the CDR3 DNA reads TGCGCCAGCAGCCCTGGCCAGGTTGGCTACGAGCAGTACTTC. This sequence encodes CASSPGQVGYEQYF.